The 26 T cell receptor beta chains below come from one sample, sequenced in a study of T cell changes during pregnancy in multiple sclerosis. Clones were sequenced by immunoSEQ multiplex PCR, and TCRdb holds only the in-frame ones, with some missing. The sample contains about 83,000 clones, 91% of which appear only once. The starting material was PBMCs, obtained in the first trimester of pregnancy. These receptors originate from a female donor in good health, serving as a control in a pregnancy study. Some clones in this sample may be carry-over from other donors' samples.

The J gene is TRBJ1-1, the V gene TRBV21-1; TRBD1, as called in the table, went unchecked against the DNA. TRBV21-1 is described as a pseudogene. This CDR3 region has 13 residues. The CDR3 is CASPRQGAAEAFF. Written as DNA, the CDR3 is TGTGCCAGCCCCAGACAGGGGGCCGCTGAAGCTTTCTTT.

The rearrangement uses TRBV28 and TRBJ2-7; D remains ambiguous. Per the germline V gene, CDR1 is MDHEN and CDR2 is SYDVKM. The CDR3 has 12 amino acids. V was trimmed by 4 bases and J by 2 bases, leaving 6 bases between them. The DNA of the CDR3 is TGTGCCAGCAGTTCCAGGCCCTACGAGCAGTACTTC. Translated: CASSSRPYEQYF.

J is TRBJ2-1 and V is TRBV7-9; the D gene is possibly TRBD2 (5 bases). CDR3 length: 13 residues. The germline V gene has CDR1 SEHNR and CDR2 FQNEAQ (reference sequence). V was pared by 3 bases and J by 6 bases, with 9 bases between. In nucleotides, the CDR3 is TGTGCCAGCAGCTTCCGGACTGGCAATGAGCAGTTCTTC. Translation gives CASSFRTGNEQFF.

The rearrangement uses TRBV7-2 and TRBJ2-2; D not resolved. This CDR3 comprises 14 residues. The V end lost 3 bases, the J end lost 2 bases, and 7 bases lay between the germline ends. Germline CDR1 SGHTA, CDR2 FQGNSA. The CDR3 here is CASSFGSNTGELFF. For the CDR3, the DNA is TGTGCCAGCAGCTTTGGCTCTAACACCGGGGAGCTGTTTTTT. Drawing the rest from reference TRBV7-2 and TRBJ2-2, the complete variable domain is GAGVSQSPSNKVTEKGKDVELRCDPISGHTALYWYRQSLGQGLEFLIYFQGNSAPDKSGLPSDRFSAERTGGSVSTLTIQRTQQEDSAVYLCASSFGSNTGELFFGEGSRLTVL.

The chain employs TRBV25-1 and TRBJ1-5, with D perhaps TRBD1 (5 bases). Germline V lookup: CDR1 MGHDK, CDR2 SYGVNS. The CDR3 has 13 amino acids. Trimming removed 6 bases from V and 6 bases from J, with 12 bases in between. CDR3 residues: CASSQGDFQPQHF. Written as DNA, the CDR3 is TGTGCCAGCAGCCAAGGGGACTTTCAGCCCCAGCATTTT.

The J gene is TRBJ1-5, the V gene TRBV5-1; 8 bases line up with TRBD1. The germline gives CDR1 SGHRS, CDR2 YFSETQ. Unmatched junction bases numbered 1, after V lost 1 base and J lost 1 base. The CDR3 consists of 15 residues. DNA of the CDR3: TGCGCCAGCAGCTTGTCAGGGGGCAGCAATCAGCCCCAGCATTTT. It is translated as CASSLSGGSNQPQHF.

The chain has TRBV5-1 and TRBJ1-3, with 7 bases matching TRBD1. Germline CDR1 reads SGHRS; CDR2 reads YFSETQ. Losses at the gene ends were 0 bases for V and 7 bases for J; bases not matched to a gene: 4. The CDR3 has 14 residues. The CDR3 sequence: CASSLGQGSNTIYF. The DNA for the CDR3 is TGCGCCAGCAGCTTGGGACAGGGCTCCAACACCATATATTTT.

The V call is TRBV4-3, the J call TRBJ2-7, with TRBD2 matching 15 bases. With 4 bases clipped from V and 7 bases from J, the junction kept 17 bases outside the gene matches. The CDR3 runs to 19 residues. CDR1 and CDR2 from the germline V gene are LGHNA and YSLEER. The CDR3 loop reads CASSRRPGLAGGPANEQYF. CDR3 coding DNA: TGCGCCAGCAGCCGCCGCCCCGGACTAGCGGGAGGGCCGGCGAATGAGCAGTACTTC.

In its sample, this clone was seen once. V is TRBV6-5 and J is TRBJ2-3, with 9 positions matching TRBD2. V trimming: 2 bases; J trimming: 4 bases; junction bases outside the gene matches: 4. This CDR3 has 15 amino acids. Germline loops: CDR1 MNHEY, CDR2 SVGAGI. CDR3 region: CASSYRRGGPDTQYF. CDR3 DNA: TGTGCCAGCAGTTACCGGCGGGGGGGCCCAGATACGCAGTATTTT.

The chain couples TRBV7-8 to TRBJ2-7; D may be TRBD1 (5 bases). Germline values: CDR1 SGHVS, CDR2 FQNEAQ. The V end lost 0 bases, the J end lost 5 bases, and 8 bases lay between the germline ends. CDR3 length: 13 amino acids. Written as DNA, the CDR3 is TGTGCCAGCAGCTTAGCATCCAGGGACGAGCAGTACTTC. Residues: CASSLASRDEQYF. The full variable domain, with the rest looked up from reference TRBV7-8 and TRBJ2-7, is GAGVSQSPRYKVAKRGQDVALRCDPISGHVSLFWYQQALGQGPEFLTYFQNEAQLDKSGLPSDRFFAERPEGSVSTLKIQRTQQEDSAVYLCASSLASRDEQYFGPGTRLTVT.

V usage is TRBV7-9 and J usage is TRBJ2-1; 10 bases are a match to TRBD2. V lost 1 base to trimming and J lost 9 bases; unmatched junction nucleotides: 6. This CDR3 spans 15 amino acids. Germline CDR1 and CDR2: SEHNR and FQNEAQ (reference sequence). As DNA, the CDR3 is TGTGCCAGCAGCTTAGATCTAGCGGGAGTAAGTGAGCAGTTCTTC. It encodes CASSLDLAGVSEQFF.

In this sample, this clone turned up a few times. CDR3 DNA sequence: TGTGCCAGCAGCGAGGGACTAGCGGGAGGAGGGGCCGGGGAGCTGTTTTTT. Residues: CASSEGLAGGGAGELFF. The chain couples TRBV7-9 to TRBJ2-2, with 15 bases that match TRBD2. The germline CDR1 and CDR2 sequences are SEHNR and FQNEAQ (reference sequence). V lost 5 bases, J lost 6 bases, and 7 bases stayed unmatched. This CDR3 comprises 17 residues.

The rearrangement links TRBV4-2 to TRBJ1-4, with 7 bases identical to TRBD1. Losses at the gene ends were 0 bases for V and 4 bases for J; bases not matched to a gene: 8. The CDR3 length is 17 residues. Germline CDR1 and CDR2: LGHNA and YNFKEQ. The CDR3 DNA follows: TGTGCCAGCAGCCAAGAGATTTTAGGGGGCCTTAATGAAAAACTGTTTTTT. Translation: CASSQEILGGLNEKLFF.

This clone was detected many times. This chain connects TRBV10-3 to TRBJ2-1, with 7 nucleotides matching TRBD2. This CDR3 contains 16 residues. Germline V CDR1 and CDR2: ENHRY, SYGVKD. Trimming cost V 4 bases and J 0 bases; bases outside gene matches: 6. CDR3 protein: CAISGRAGPSYNEQFF. DNA for the CDR3: TGTGCCATCAGTGGTCGAGCGGGGCCCTCCTACAATGAGCAGTTCTTC.

The chain combines TRBV7-2 with TRBJ1-4, with a possible D match to TRBD1 (5 bases). The CDR3 sequence is 15 residues long. Germline V lookup: CDR1 SGHTA, CDR2 FQGNSA. V was trimmed by 4 bases and J by 7 bases, leaving 16 bases between them. The CDR3 DNA reads as TGTGCCAGCAGCTCATGGGGTTTAGGGGTTGAAAAACTGTTTTTT. This translates into CASSSWGLGVEKLFF.

The chain carries TRBV9 and TRBJ1-4; 8 nucleotides line up with TRBD1. The CDR3 spans 17 residues. The trim removed 2 bases at V and 2 bases at J, leaving 8 bases unmatched. The germline V gene has CDR1 SGDLS and CDR2 YYNGEE. CDR3 protein: CASSVTGEWVTNEKLFF. The CDR3 nucleotides read TGTGCCAGCAGCGTGACAGGGGAATGGGTGACTAATGAAAAACTGTTTTTT.

The gene calls are TRBV10-3 and TRBJ1-3, with 7 bases lining up with TRBD1. CDR1 is ENHRY and CDR2 is SYGVKD in the germline V gene. The CDR3 contains 16 residues. J was trimmed by 0 bases and V by 5 bases; bases with no gene match: 7. CDR3 DNA: TGTGCCATCAGTACTGAGGACAGGACCTCTGGAAACACCATATATTTT. Translated, it gives CAISTEDRTSGNTIYF.

The chain recombines TRBV14 with TRBJ1-3; D remains unclear. The V end was cut by 4 bases, the J end by 4 bases, with 14 bases between. Germline V gene data show CDR1 as SGHDN and CDR2 as FVKESK. The CDR3 sequence is 15 residues long. Here the CDR3 reads CASSPLLARGNTIYF. The CDR3 region has the DNA TGTGCCAGCAGCCCCCTTTTAGCAAGAGGAAACACCATATATTTT.

The chain combines TRBV6-1 with TRBJ2-5; tentatively, D is TRBD1 (6 bases). The V end was cut by 6 bases, the J end by 4 bases, with 15 bases between. The CDR3 length is 14 residues. The germline V gene encodes CDR1 MNHNS and CDR2 SASEGT. Here the CDR3 DNA reads TGTGCCAGCAGCGCAGACAGGCTGCGAGAGACCCAGTACTTC. This codes for CASSADRLRETQYF.

The rearrangement uses TRBV27 and TRBJ2-1; 9 bases line up with TRBD2. V shed 7 bases and J 4 bases; nucleotides not matched to a gene: 2. Looked up from germline, CDR1 is MNHEY and CDR2 is SMNVEV (reference sequence). CDR3 size: 13 residues. The CDR3 here is CASTSGTYNEQFF. CDR3 in DNA: TGTGCCAGCACTAGCGGGACATACAATGAGCAGTTCTTC.

This chain uses TRBV10-3 with TRBJ2-3; weak D call: TRBD2 (5 bases). V was shortened by 8 bases and J by 3 bases, with 9 bases between the two germline ends. CDR3 length: 12 residues. The germline gives CDR1 ENHRY, CDR2 SYGVKD. CDR3 DNA: TGTGCCATCTCTAGCATGACAGATACGCAGTATTTT. Translation gives CAISSMTDTQYF.

The chain combines TRBV28 with TRBJ2-3; perhaps TRBD2 as D (6 bases). This CDR3 is built from 15 residues. Germline loops: CDR1 MDHEN, CDR2 SYDVKM. V lost 6 bases, J lost 3 bases, and 16 bases lay in between. The CDR3 loop is CASSSGTGHTDTQYF. The DNA of the CDR3 is TGTGCCAGCAGCTCCGGGACTGGGCATACAGATACGCAGTATTTT.

In this sample, this clone turned up once. The chain carries TRBV27 and TRBJ2-7; 7 bases agree with TRBD1. Germline V CDR1 and CDR2: MNHEY, SMNVEV (reference sequence). CDR3 size: 14 residues. Trimming cost V 4 bases and J 4 bases; bases outside gene matches: 7. As DNA, the CDR3 is TGTGCCAGCAGTTGGACAGGTACAGCTTACGAGCAGTACTTC. This gives the protein CASSWTGTAYEQYF.

J is TRBJ1-5 and V is TRBV10-3; no reliable D call. Germline loops: CDR1 ENHRY, CDR2 SYGVKD. Between the trimmed V and J ends, which lost 4 bases and 0 bases, there was a span of 4 bases. The CDR3 extends over 13 amino acids. This CDR3 is CAISGDSNQPQHF. CDR3 nucleotide sequence: TGTGCCATCAGTGGAGATAGCAATCAGCCCCAGCATTTT.

This clone showed up just a few times. V is TRBV20-1 and J is TRBJ1-1; the D is unclear. The germline V gene has CDR1 DFQATT and CDR2 SNEGSKA (reference sequence). Trimming stripped 5 bases from V and 0 bases from J, with 4 bases between. The CDR3 has 11 residues. As DNA, the CDR3 is TGCAGTGCTCAGGTGAACACTGAAGCTTTCTTT. Protein: CSAQVNTEAFF.

The rearrangement joins TRBV29-1 to TRBJ2-3; D remains unclear. V lost 6 bases, J lost 0 bases, and 13 bases lay in between. Germline CDR1 and CDR2: SQVTM and ANQGSEA. The CDR3 runs 14 residues. CDR3 in amino acids: CSVFGGTSTDTQYF. CDR3 DNA sequence: TGCAGCGTATTCGGCGGAACTAGCACAGATACGCAGTATTTT.